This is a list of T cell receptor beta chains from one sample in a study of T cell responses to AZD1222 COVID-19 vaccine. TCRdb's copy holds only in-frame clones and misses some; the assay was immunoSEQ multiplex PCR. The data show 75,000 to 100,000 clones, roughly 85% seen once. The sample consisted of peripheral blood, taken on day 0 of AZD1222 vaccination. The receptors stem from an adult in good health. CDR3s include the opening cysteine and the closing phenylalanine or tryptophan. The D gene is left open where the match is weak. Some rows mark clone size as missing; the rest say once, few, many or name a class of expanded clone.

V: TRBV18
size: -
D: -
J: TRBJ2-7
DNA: TGTGCCAGCTCACCACTACAGGGGACTCAGGACGAGCAGTACTTC
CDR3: CASSPLQGTQDEQYF

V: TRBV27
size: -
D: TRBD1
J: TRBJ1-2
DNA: TGTGCCAGCAGTTGGGACAGGGGGAGAGGCTACACCTTC
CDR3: CASSWDRGRGYTF

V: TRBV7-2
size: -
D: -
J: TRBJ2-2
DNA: TGTGCCAGCCGACTTCATATGGACACCGGGGAGCTGTTTTTT
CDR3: CASRLHMDTGELFF

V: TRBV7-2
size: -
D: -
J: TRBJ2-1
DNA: TGTGCCAGCAGCCAGACGGGTGCGGCCAGGCCAGACAATGAGCAGTTCTTC
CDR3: CASSQTGAARPDNEQFF

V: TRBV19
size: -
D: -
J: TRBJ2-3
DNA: TGTGCCAGTAGTATGACAGCAGATACGCAGTATTTT
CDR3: CASSMTADTQYF

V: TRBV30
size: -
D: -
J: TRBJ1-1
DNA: TGTGCCTGGAGTGCCTGGGACACCACAGGGAAGAACACTGAAGCTTTCTTT
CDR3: CAWSAWDTTGKNTEAFF

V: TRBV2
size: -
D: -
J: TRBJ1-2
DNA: TGTGCCAGCAGTTCATCAGGGGACCGTATGGATGGCTACACCTTC
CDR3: CASSSSGDRMDGYTF

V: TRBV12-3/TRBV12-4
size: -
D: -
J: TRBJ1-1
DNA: TGTGCCAGCAGTAGGGTTCGGAACACTGAAGCTTTCTTT
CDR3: CASSRVRNTEAFF

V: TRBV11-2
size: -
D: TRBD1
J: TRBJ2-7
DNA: TGTGCCAGCAGCCCTATCTCGCGTTACAGGGGAGCCTCCTACGAGCAGTACTTC
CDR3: CASSPISRYRGASYEQYF

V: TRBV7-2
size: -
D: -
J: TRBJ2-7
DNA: TGTGCCAGCAGCTCCAGCCGCCTAGCCTACGAGCAGTACTTC
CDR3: CASSSSRLAYEQYF

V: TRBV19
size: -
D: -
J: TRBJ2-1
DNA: TGTGCCAGTAGTATCGACGGACAAAGGGCAATCTATGAGCAGTTCTTC
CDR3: CASSIDGQRAIYEQFF

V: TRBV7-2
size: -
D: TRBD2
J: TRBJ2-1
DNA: TGTGCCAGCAGCTTAGGATCGGGGTTAGCGGGCTATTCGATAAATGAGCAGTTCTTC
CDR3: CASSLGSGLAGYSINEQFF

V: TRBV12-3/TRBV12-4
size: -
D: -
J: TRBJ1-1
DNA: TGTGCCAGCAGTTTTTCCGGGTACACTGAAGCTTTCTTT
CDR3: CASSFSGYTEAFF

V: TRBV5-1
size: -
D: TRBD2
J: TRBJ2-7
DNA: TGCGCCAGCAGCTCGACGGGACTAGCGGGAGTAAAGAACGAGCAGTACTTC
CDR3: CASSSTGLAGVKNEQYF

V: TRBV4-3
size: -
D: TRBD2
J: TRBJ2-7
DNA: TGCGCCAGCAGCCAAGGGCTAGCGGGGAGCTACGAGCAGTACTTC
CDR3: CASSQGLAGSYEQYF

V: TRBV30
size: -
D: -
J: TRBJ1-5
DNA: TGTGCCTGCAATCTCCCCGAACAGAAGGATTCCCGGGAGGAAAATCAGCCCCAGCATTTT
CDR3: CACNLPEQKDSREENQPQHF

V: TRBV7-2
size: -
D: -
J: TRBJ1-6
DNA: TGTGCCAGCAGCTTAGCGGGGGGCCCTTATTCACCCCTCCACTTT
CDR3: CASSLAGGPYSPLHF

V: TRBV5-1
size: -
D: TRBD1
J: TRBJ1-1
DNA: TGCGCCAGCAGCCAAGGGACAGGGGGGACTGAAGCTTTCTTT
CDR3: CASSQGTGGTEAFF

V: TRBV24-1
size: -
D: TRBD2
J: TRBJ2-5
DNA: TGTGCCACCAGGGGGGGAGCGGGGGAGACCCAGTACTTC
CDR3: CATRGGAGETQYF

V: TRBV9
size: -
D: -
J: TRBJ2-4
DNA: TGTGCCAGCAGCGTAGACCCCGATCCCAAAAACATTCAGTACTTC
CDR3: CASSVDPDPKNIQYF

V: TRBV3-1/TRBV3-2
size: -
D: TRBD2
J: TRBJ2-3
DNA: TGTGCCAGCAGCCAAAGAGCGGGATGGGTTATTGGCACAGATACGCAGTATTTT
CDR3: CASSQRAGWVIGTDTQYF

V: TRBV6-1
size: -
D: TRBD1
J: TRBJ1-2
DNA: TGTGCCAGCAGTGATTGGACAGGGGGTAGCTATGGCTACACCTTC
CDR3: CASSDWTGGSYGYTF

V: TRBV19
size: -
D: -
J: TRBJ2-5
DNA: TGTGCCAGTAGTGACTTGACGGGAGCGGGTGAGACCCAGTACTTC
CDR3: CASSDLTGAGETQYF

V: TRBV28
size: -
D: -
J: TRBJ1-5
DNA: TGTGCCAGCCTCCAGGTCAGCAATCAGCCCCAGCATTTT
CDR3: CASLQVSNQPQHF

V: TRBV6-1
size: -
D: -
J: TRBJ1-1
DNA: TGTGCCAGCAGTGATAATGCCAGGACCGAAGCTTTCTTT
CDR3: CASSDNARTEAFF

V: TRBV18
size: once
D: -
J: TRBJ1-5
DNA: TGTGCCAGCTCACCAACTCAGGACACCGCACCGTATAGCAATCAGCCCCAGCATTTT
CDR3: CASSPTQDTAPYSNQPQHF